The 28 T cell receptor beta chains below come from one sample, sequenced in a study of blood T cell repertoires in COVID-19. The assay was immunoSEQ multiplex PCR, and TCRdb's table has in-frame clones only and misses some. The repertoire consists of around 400,000 clones, with 70% to 90% occurring once and the leading ten covering less than 11%. The sequencing sample was made of peripheral blood. The origin of the receptors is a woman younger than 45 with COVID-19, enrolled during active disease.

This clone was detected a few times. The CDR3 DNA is TGTGCCAGCAGCTCCGAAGGGAGAGGGAGACAGCCCCAGCATTTT. Translation: CASSSEGRGRQPQHF. The gene calls are TRBV7-8 and TRBJ1-5, with D uncertain. Germline lookup yields CDR1 SGHVS and CDR2 FQNEAQ. Trimming left V 4 bases short and J 7 bases short, with 17 bases between. The CDR3 runs 15 residues.

In this sample, this clone turned up once. This sequence joins TRBV28 and TRBJ2-6; 7 nucleotides agree with TRBD1. CDR1 and CDR2 from the germline V gene are MDHEN and SYDVKM. CDR3 length: 15 residues. J lost 5 bases, V lost 5 bases, and 6 bases had no gene match. CDR3 loop: CASSTRTGRANVLTF. Written as DNA, the CDR3 is TGTGCCAGCAGTACACGGACAGGTAGGGCCAACGTCCTGACTTTC.

The V gene is TRBV24-1, the J gene TRBJ2-7; 8 bases align to TRBD1. Germline-derived CDR1 and CDR2 are KGHDR and SFDVKD. Trimming at V came to 4 bases and at J to 5 bases, leaving 9 bases not matched to a gene. The CDR3 has 15 residues. For the CDR3, the DNA is TGTGCCACCAGTGACCCCAGGGGGCTAGGGAACGAGCAGTACTTC. It codes for CATSDPRGLGNEQYF.

The V gene is TRBV19, the J gene TRBJ2-1; 8 nucleotides match TRBD2. CDR3 length: 17 amino acids. V was pared by 3 bases and J by 0 bases, with 7 bases of the junction left unmatched. Per the germline V gene, CDR1 is LNHDA and CDR2 is SQIVND (reference sequence). CDR3 DNA: TGTGCCAGTAGTATTCCCGGGAGGGCAAGCTCCTACAATGAGCAGTTCTTC. The encoded protein is CASSIPGRASSYNEQFF.

The rearrangement links TRBV5-4 to TRBJ2-7; no clear D gene. Germline loops: CDR1 SGHNT, CDR2 YYREEE (reference sequence). The germline V and J ends were trimmed by 0 bases and 3 bases, with 4 bases remaining between them. The CDR3 runs to 12 residues. CDR3 bases: TGTGCCAGCAGCTTGGACGGCTACGAGCAGTACTTC. Amino acids: CASSLDGYEQYF.

The J gene is TRBJ2-3, the V gene TRBV15; 7 nucleotides align to TRBD1. The CDR3 contains 15 residues. Germline CDR1 is LNHNV and CDR2 is YYDKDF (reference sequence). The ends lost 7 bases at V and 0 bases at J; junction bases unmatched: 7. The CDR3, as DNA: TGTGCCACCAACCCAGGGGGATCTAGCACAGATACGCAGTATTTT. Protein sequence: CATNPGGSSTDTQYF.

The chain employs TRBV5-1 and TRBJ2-7, with TRBD2 identical over 14 bases. The CDR3 runs to 17 residues. Germline V gene sequence: CDR1 SGHRS, CDR2 YFSETQ. After removal of 3 bases from V and 7 bases from J, the junction contained 12 bases not matched to a gene. The chain's CDR3 is CASSSGLAGVLYAEQYF. The CDR3 coding sequence is TGCGCCAGCAGCTCGGGACTAGCGGGAGTTCTCTACGCTGAGCAGTACTTC.

This clone was seen a few times. V and J are TRBV5-6 and TRBJ2-1; a weak D match, TRBD2 (5 bases). Trimming shortened V by 4 bases and J by 5 bases, and 16 bases separated the two germline ends. The CDR3 spans 15 residues. Germline lookup yields CDR1 SGHDT and CDR2 YYEEEE. The CDR3 loop reads CASSRTRDRHNEQFF. In nucleotides, the CDR3 is TGTGCCAGCAGCAGGACGAGGGATCGGCACAATGAGCAGTTCTTC. The full variable domain, its missing parts supplied by reference TRBV5-6 and TRBJ2-1, is DAGVTQSPTHLIKTRGQQVTLRCSPKSGHDTVSWYQQALGQGPQFIFQYYEEEERQRGNFPDRFSGHQFPNYSSELNVNALLLGDSALYLCASSRTRDRHNEQFFGPGTRLTVL.

J is TRBJ1-3 and V is TRBV5-1; tentative D call: TRBD1 (6 bases). Germline CDR1 and CDR2: SGHRS and YFSETQ. The CDR3 covers 14 residues. Trimming took 4 bases from V and 4 from J, leaving 12 bases between them. In DNA form, the CDR3 reads TGCGCCAGCAGCATGACAGGCTCGGGAAACACCATATATTTT. Translation gives CASSMTGSGNTIYF.

V usage is TRBV5-1 and J usage is TRBJ2-6; TRBD1 agrees at 11 bases. This CDR3 region has 17 residues. The junction had 4 bases not matched to a gene; V was cut back by 4 bases and J by 1 base. Germline CDR1 and CDR2: SGHRS and YFSETQ. CDR3 nucleotides: TGCGCCAGCAGCCCGGACAGGGGGCGGTCTGGGGCCAACGTCCTGACTTTC. This gives the protein CASSPDRGRSGANVLTF.

This chain uses TRBV19 with TRBJ2-2, with TRBD2 matching over 11 bases. The germline V gene has CDR1 LNHDA and CDR2 SQIVND (reference sequence). The CDR3 spans 16 residues. The V and J ends lost 4 bases and 1 base, in that order; junction bases with no gene match: 2. The CDR3 DNA reads as TGTGCCAGTAGTAGGGGGACTAGCGGGAACACCGGGGAGCTGTTTTTT. Amino acid sequence: CASSRGTSGNTGELFF. Filled out from reference TRBV19 and TRBJ2-2, the complete variable domain reads DGGITQSPKYLFRKEGQNVTLSCEQNLNHDAMYWYRQDPGQGLRLIYYSQIVNDFQKGDIAEGYSVSREKKESFPLTVTSAQKNPTAFYLCASSRGTSGNTGELFFGEGSRLTVL.

The J gene is TRBJ2-1, the V gene TRBV5-1; 12 bases map to TRBD2. The junction had 10 bases not matched to a gene; V was cut back by 0 bases and J by 3 bases. The CDR3 is 19 residues long. CDR1 and CDR2 from the germline V gene are SGHRS and YFSETQ. CDR3 coding DNA: TGCGCCAGCAGCTTGGTGGTGACTAGCGGGAGCTCCCGCTACAATGAGCAGTTCTTC. Its protein is CASSLVVTSGSSRYNEQFF.

V gene TRBV5-4 combines with J gene TRBJ2-1, with TRBD2 matching over 9 bases. The CDR3 has 18 amino acids. Germline-derived CDR1 and CDR2 are SGHNT and YYREEE (reference sequence). V lost 4 bases and J lost 0; bases outside the gene matches: 11. The CDR3 DNA reads as TGTGCCAGCAGCGCCCGAAGTAGCGGGAGCGGCTCCTACAATGAGCAGTTCTTC. Its protein product is CASSARSSGSGSYNEQFF.

The chain joins TRBV2 to TRBJ2-3; D might be TRBD1 (6 bases). Germline CDR1 SNHLY, CDR2 FYNNEI. The germline V and J ends were trimmed by 4 bases and 3 bases, with 20 bases remaining between them. The CDR3 is 17 amino acids. The CDR3 nucleotides are TGTGCCAGCAGTGGAACCCTACCGGGACATTGGACAGATACGCAGTATTTT. It codes for CASSGTLPGHWTDTQYF. The full variable domain, rest sourced from reference TRBV2 and TRBJ2-3, is EPEVTQTPSHQVTQMGQEVILRCVPISNHLYFYWYRQILGQKVEFLVSFYNNEISEKSEIFDDQFSVERPDGSNFTLKIRSTKLEDSAMYFCASSGTLPGHWTDTQYFGPGTRLTVL.

DNA of the CDR3: TGTGCCAGCAGCCGGGTGGTGTCCACTGAAGCTTTCTTT. This translates into CASSRVVSTEAFF. The rearrangement joins TRBV5-6 to TRBJ1-1; D not resolved. The CDR3 length is 13 residues. Germline V gives CDR1 SGHDT, CDR2 YYEEEE. V lost 4 bases and J lost 4, with 11 bases in between.

This sequence joins TRBV10-3 and TRBJ2-7; TRBD1 agrees at 7 bases. V gave up 7 bases and J gave up 5 bases; unmatched junction bases: 8. Germline CDR1 and CDR2: ENHRY and SYGVKD. The CDR3 has 13 residues. The CDR3 is CAIKGQSLHEQYF. The CDR3 region has the DNA TGTGCCATCAAGGGACAGTCCCTCCACGAGCAGTACTTC.

The chain employs TRBV29-1 and TRBJ2-5; a weak D match, TRBD2 (5 bases). CDR3 length: 13 residues. The germline V gene has CDR1 SQVTM and CDR2 ANQGSEA. V was shortened by 3 bases and J by 1 base, with 9 bases between the two germline ends. The CDR3 protein is CSVELAIQETQYF. Written as DNA, the CDR3 is TGCAGCGTTGAGCTAGCTATCCAAGAGACCCAGTACTTC. The variable domain in full, with the rest retrieved from reference TRBV29-1 and TRBJ2-5, is SAVISQKPSRDICQRGTSLTIQCQVDSQVTMMFWYRQQPGQSLTLIATANQGSEATYESGFVIDKFPISRPNLTFSTLTVSNMSPEDSSIYLCSVELAIQETQYFGPGTRLLVL.

This chain connects TRBV7-3 to TRBJ2-3, with 7 nucleotides matching TRBD1. Germline V gene data show CDR1 as SGHTA and CDR2 as FQGTGA. Unmatched junction bases numbered 6, after V lost 5 bases and J lost 7 bases. This CDR3 is built from 13 residues. The DNA of the CDR3 is TGTGCCAGCAGCCTTACAGGGGTAAATACGCAGTATTTT. It encodes CASSLTGVNTQYF.

The chain has TRBV12-2 and TRBJ1-6; the table's D gene call, TRBD1, was not cross checked with the DNA. TRBV12-2 is a pseudogene. CDR3 length: 14 amino acids. CDR3 DNA: TGTGCAAGTCGCTCGGACAGACGAAATTCACCCCTCCACTTT. It translates to CASRSDRRNSPLHF.

The rearrangement links TRBV7-8 to TRBJ2-5, with 7 bases matching TRBD2. With V trimmed by 5 bases and J by 4 bases, 4 bases remained unmatched. Germline CDR1 SGHVS, CDR2 FQNEAQ. The CDR3 extends over 13 amino acids. The CDR3 nucleotides read TGTGCCAGCAGCCAGCGGGGATTAGAGACCCAGTACTTC. Protein: CASSQRGLETQYF.

The rearrangement links TRBV7-3 to TRBJ2-1, with 10 bases fitting TRBD2. The V segment lost 4 bases and the J segment 3 bases; nucleotides outside the gene matches: 9. Germline CDR1 is SGHTA and CDR2 is FQGTGA. The CDR3 consists of 17 residues. DNA of the CDR3: TGTGCCAGCAGCTCGACTAGCGGGCCTTCTTTCTACAATGAGCAGTTCTTC. It yields the protein CASSSTSGPSFYNEQFF.

This clone was observed a single time. This rearrangement joins TRBV3-1 (or the pseudogene TRBV3-2) to TRBJ2-3, with D unclear. This CDR3 is 14 amino acids long. The V end lost 1 base, the J end lost 1 base, and 6 bases lay between the germline ends. Germline assignment: CDR1 LGHDT and CDR2 YNNKEL (reference sequence). DNA for the CDR3: TGTGCCAGCAGCCAAGCTCTTGGCACAGATACGCAGTATTTT. Translated, it gives CASSQALGTDTQYF.

V and J are TRBV7-9 and TRBJ2-5; D is uncertain. The CDR3 contains 12 residues. The germline V gene has CDR1 SEHNR and CDR2 FQNEAQ (reference sequence). Trimming took off 2 bases at V and 2 bases at J, with 3 bases between the two ends. Here the CDR3 reads CASSLQQETQYF. DNA of the CDR3: TGTGCCAGCAGCTTACAGCAAGAGACCCAGTACTTC.

The chain links TRBV11-2 to TRBJ2-7, with 7 positions matching TRBD2. CDR3 length: 14 amino acids. CDR1 is SGHAT, CDR2 FQNNGV, per germline. With 1 base clipped from V and 3 bases from J, the junction kept 3 bases outside the gene matches. The CDR3, as DNA: TGTGCCAGCAGCTTAGGCAGCGGGATCTACGAGCAGTACTTC. Its protein product is CASSLGSGIYEQYF.

The chain is built from TRBV7-2 and TRBJ1-5, with D possibly matching TRBD1 (5 bases). V was pared by 5 bases and J by 4 bases, with 9 bases between. The CDR3 is 13 amino acids. Per the germline V gene, CDR1 is SGHTA and CDR2 is FQGNSA. Here the CDR3 DNA reads TGTGCCAGCAGCAGCAGGGATAATCAGCCCCAGCATTTT. It specifies CASSSRDNQPQHF.

The chain recombines TRBV4-1 with TRBJ1-4, with D possibly TRBD1 on 5 matching bases. CDR1 is MGHRA and CDR2 is YSYEKL in the germline V gene. The germline V and J ends were trimmed by 4 bases and 6 bases, with 18 bases remaining between them. This CDR3 has 16 amino acids. CDR3 in amino acids: CASSLRVGGRDEKLFF. The CDR3 nucleotides read TGCGCCAGCAGCCTTCGCGTCGGGGGGAGGGATGAAAAACTGTTTTTT.

This clone was detected once. The chain couples TRBV19 to TRBJ1-3; D is unresolved. Trimming shortened V by 3 bases and J by 0 bases, and 9 bases separated the two germline ends. CDR3 size: 15 residues. Germline loops: CDR1 LNHDA, CDR2 SQIVND (reference sequence). The CDR3 sequence: CASSISSVSGNTIYF. The CDR3 nucleotides read TGTGCCAGTAGTATCTCCTCAGTCTCTGGAAACACCATATATTTT.

The V and J genes are TRBV2 and TRBJ2-7; 9 nucleotides agree with TRBD2. Trimming removed 3 bases from V and 3 bases from J; junction bases left unmatched: 6. Per germline, CDR1 SNHLY and CDR2 FYNNEI. The CDR3 is made up of 15 amino acids. CDR3 sequence reads: CASSDQPAGGYEQYF. The CDR3 nucleotides read TGTGCCAGCAGTGATCAACCAGCGGGAGGCTACGAGCAGTACTTC. The full variable domain, rest sourced from reference TRBV2 and TRBJ2-7, is EPEVTQTPSHQVTQMGQEVILRCVPISNHLYFYWYRQILGQKVEFLVSFYNNEISEKSEIFDDQFSVERPDGSNFTLKIRSTKLEDSAMYFCASSDQPAGGYEQYFGPGTRLTVT.